The clone carrying this T cell receptor (beta chain) was observed a handful of times. Its antigen is unidentified. A read error may produce the germline difference seen at one junction end. This entry comes from a study of T-cell reconstitution after alpha-beta-depleted transplantation in children. CDR1 is SSHAT, CDR2 FNYEAQ, per germline (reference sequence). This CDR3 contains 14 residues. Study-wide results and limits: Day-60 TCRbeta diversity that was high in some patients was derived from surviving recipient T cells and thymic progenitors. From newly produced T cells came most of the T-cell counts and diversity one year after transplant. Reported findings indicate that, about two months after transplant, alpha-beta T cells came from several hundred expanded clones, which were derived from non-depleted graft cells.

TCRbeta library construction was performed incorporating unique molecular identifiers. TCRdb reprocessed the PCR reads with MiXCR, giving one entry per CDR3 protein. The table records fewer than 85,000 distinct CDR3 sequences, 13% to 15% of them present only once. This chain uses TRBV7-7 with TRBJ2-5; no reliable D call. The sequencing here drew on PBMCs, mostly from graft donor cells, taken 180 days after TCRalphabeta/CD19-depleted stem cell transplant. The clonotype comes from a male patient under 10 years old who had a stem cell transplant for acute lymphoblastic leukemia, so the T cells may come from the graft donor. DNA for the CDR3: TGTGCTAGCAGCCCCCGAGACACCCAAGAGACCCAGTACTTC. Translating it yields CASSPRDTQETQYF.